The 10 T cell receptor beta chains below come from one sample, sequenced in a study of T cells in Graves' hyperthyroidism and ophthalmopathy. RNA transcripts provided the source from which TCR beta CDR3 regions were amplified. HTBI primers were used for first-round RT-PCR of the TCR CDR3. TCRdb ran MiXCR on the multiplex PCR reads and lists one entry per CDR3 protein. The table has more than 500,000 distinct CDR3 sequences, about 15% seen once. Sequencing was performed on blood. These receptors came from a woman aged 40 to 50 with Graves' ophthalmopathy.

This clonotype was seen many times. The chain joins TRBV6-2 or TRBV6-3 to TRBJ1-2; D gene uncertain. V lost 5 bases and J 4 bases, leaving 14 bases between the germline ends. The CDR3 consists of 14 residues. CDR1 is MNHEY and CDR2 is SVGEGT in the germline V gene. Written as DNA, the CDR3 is TGTGCCAGCAGTACCCCCCTAGGACCCTATGGCTACACCTTC. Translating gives CASSTPLGPYGYTF.

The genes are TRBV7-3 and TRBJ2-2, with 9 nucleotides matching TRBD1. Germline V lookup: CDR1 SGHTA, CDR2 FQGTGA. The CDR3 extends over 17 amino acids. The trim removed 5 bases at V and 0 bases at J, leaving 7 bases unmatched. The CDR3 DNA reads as TGTGCCAGCAGCCCCAACCGACAGGGGGCGAACACCGGGGAGCTGTTTTTT. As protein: CASSPNRQGANTGELFF.

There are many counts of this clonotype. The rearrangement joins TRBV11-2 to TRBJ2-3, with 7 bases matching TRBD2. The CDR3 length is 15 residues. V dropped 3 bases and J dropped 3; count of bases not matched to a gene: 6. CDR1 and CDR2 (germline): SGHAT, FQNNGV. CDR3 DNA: TGTGCCAGCAGCTTTGGCGGGAGTGGTACAGATACGCAGTATTTT. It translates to CASSFGGSGTDTQYF.

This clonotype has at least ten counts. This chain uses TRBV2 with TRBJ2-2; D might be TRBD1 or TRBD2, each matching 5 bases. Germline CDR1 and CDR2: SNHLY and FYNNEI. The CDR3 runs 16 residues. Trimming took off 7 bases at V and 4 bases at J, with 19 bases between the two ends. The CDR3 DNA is TGTGCCAGCATGAGGGGAATCGCTGCCAGCACCGGGGAGCTGTTTTTT. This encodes CASMRGIAASTGELFF.

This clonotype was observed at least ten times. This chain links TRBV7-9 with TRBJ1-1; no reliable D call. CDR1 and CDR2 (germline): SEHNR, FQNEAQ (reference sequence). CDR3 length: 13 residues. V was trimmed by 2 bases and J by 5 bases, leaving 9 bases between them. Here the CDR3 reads CASSLQRETEAFF. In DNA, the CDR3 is TGTGCCAGCAGCTTACAAAGGGAAACTGAAGCTTTCTTT.

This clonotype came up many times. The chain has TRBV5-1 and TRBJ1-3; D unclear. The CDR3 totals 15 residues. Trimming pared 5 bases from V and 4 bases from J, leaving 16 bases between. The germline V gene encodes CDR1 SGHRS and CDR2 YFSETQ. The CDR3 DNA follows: TGCGCCAGCAGAAACGACCTCTTGGGAGGAAACACCATATATTTT. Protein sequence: CASRNDLLGGNTIYF.

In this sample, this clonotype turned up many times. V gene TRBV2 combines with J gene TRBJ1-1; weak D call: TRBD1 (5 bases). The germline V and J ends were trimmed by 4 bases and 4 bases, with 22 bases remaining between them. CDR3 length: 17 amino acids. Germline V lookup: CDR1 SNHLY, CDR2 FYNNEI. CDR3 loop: CASSGSGFHTRGTEAFF. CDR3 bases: TGTGCCAGCAGTGGGTCAGGCTTTCATACGAGGGGCACTGAAGCTTTCTTT.

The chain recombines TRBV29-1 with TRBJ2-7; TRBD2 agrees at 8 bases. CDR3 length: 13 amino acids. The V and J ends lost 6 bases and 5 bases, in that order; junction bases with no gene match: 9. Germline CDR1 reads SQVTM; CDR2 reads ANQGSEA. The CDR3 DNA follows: TGCAGCGTCCCCCGGGGGGGGGCCCACGAGCAGTACTTC. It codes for CSVPRGGAHEQYF.

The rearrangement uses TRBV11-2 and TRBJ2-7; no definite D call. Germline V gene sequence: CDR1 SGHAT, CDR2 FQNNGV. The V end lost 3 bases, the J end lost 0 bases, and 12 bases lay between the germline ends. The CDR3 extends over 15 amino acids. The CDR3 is CASSFVGLGSYEQYF. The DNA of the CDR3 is TGTGCCAGCAGCTTTGTCGGGTTGGGCTCCTACGAGCAGTACTTC.

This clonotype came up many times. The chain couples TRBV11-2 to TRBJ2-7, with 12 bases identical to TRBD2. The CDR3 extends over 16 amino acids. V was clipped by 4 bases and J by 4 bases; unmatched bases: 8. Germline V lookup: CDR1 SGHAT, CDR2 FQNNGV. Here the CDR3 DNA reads TGTGCCAGCAGCTCCGGGACTAGCGGGTTTCATTACGAGCAGTACTTC. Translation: CASSSGTSGFHYEQYF.